This paragraph reports one T cell receptor beta chain. This clonotype was seen a handful of times. The clone's antigen remains unknown. Base qualities were left out, and no much larger clone turns up one base away. CDR1 SGDLS and CDR2 YYNGEE were looked up in the germline V gene. Between the V and J ends, shortened by 3 bases and 3 bases respectively, the junction contains 16 bases. The CDR3 numbers 15 residues from cysteine through phenylalanine. Only the CDR3 portion is preserved as DNA: 45 bases, with reading frame beginning at the first base. This sample was taken from a study of T-cell reconstitution after alpha-beta-depleted transplantation in children (dated by TCRdb to 2016 to 2017). Context from the whole study: The study quantitatively tracked T-cell immune reconstitution after TCRalphabeta/CD19-depleted allogeneic hematopoietic cell transplantation in children using TCR repertoire profiling.

The method behind the library was PCR. TCRdb lists the instrument as Illumina HiSeq 2500. TCR library preparation used molecular barcoding, with unique molecular identifiers applied to normalize quantification of the TCRbeta repertoire. TCRdb handled the public reads itself, with Q25 trimming in fastp and clone calling in MiXCR, and kept productive beta chains. Duplicate CDR3 protein sequences are folded into a single record with the most common DNA and genes. Within this sample are about 400,000 distinct CDR3 sequences, with about a fifth of them counted one time only. Jointly, the top ten make up around 4% of the sample.

Source: PBMCs from the stem cell graft donor, taken from the stem cell graft. The receptor was isolated from a human donor who donated a stem cell graft to a child with acute myeloid leukemia. The sequence is built from TRBV9 and TRBJ2-7, with TRBD2 as a weak D call on 6 bases. The DNA sequence reads TGTGCCAGCAGCGCAGCCGGGACGGGGGTCTACGAGCAGTACTTC. This is translated as CASSAAGTGVYEQYF.